A single TCR beta chain is shown here with its context. The antigen remains undetermined. Per the germline V gene, CDR1 is MDHEN and CDR2 is SYDVKM. V was cut by 5 bases and J by 3 bases, with 17 bases left in between. The CDR3 spans 15 residues. This entry belongs to a study of response to subunit inactivated influenza vaccine. Study-level points and caveats: Authors suggested that a seasonal influenza vaccination recruits few new T cells each time.

TCRdb re-analysed the RT-PCR reads in MiXCR, keeping a single row per CDR3 protein. The table records 610,000 or so distinct CDR3 sequences, approximately 15% of them present only once. The gene calls are TRBV28 and TRBJ2-7; perhaps TRBD1 as D (6 bases). The source is a man aged 50-59 years who received an inactivated influenza vaccine. The sequences come from PBMCs from blood, collected 11 to 12 days after vaccination. The CDR3 is CASSADRSRGYEQYF. CDR3 nucleotide sequence: TGTGCCAGCAGTGCTGACAGGTCAAGGGGCTACGAGCAGTACTTC.